What follows describes a single TCR beta chain. Its antigen is undetermined. A much larger clone differs from this one at a single base, so this may be a read error. V trimming: 5 bases; J trimming: 5 bases; junction bases outside the gene matches: 6. CDR1 and CDR2 from the germline V gene are WSHSY and SAAADI. This CDR3 region has 14 residues. The donors, aged about 6 to 90, were healthy Caucasians from Russia. These data originate in a study of blood T cells in healthy people across ages. General study points: Roughly linear age-related decline in beta diversity appeared, significant by age around 42. It was found that TCR beta diversity correlated strongly with the percentage of naive T cells. More naive CD4+ cells and higher diversity marked long-lived donors relative to aged donors.

The second PCR ran about 6 to 12 cycles with a sample-barcoded 5' primer and J-beta primers. TCRdb re-called the 5' RACE reads through MiXCR, storing one row per CDR3 protein. The profile shows 1.5 million to 2 million distinct CDR3 sequences, about 28% of them singletons. J is TRBJ2-1 and V is TRBV10-2; 7 nucleotides line up with TRBD2. The sequence derives from a woman in her 30s in good health. The specimen sequenced was blood. The CDR3 is CASSTSERNNEQFF. As DNA, the CDR3 is TGCGCCAGCAGTACTAGCGAAAGAAACAATGAGCAGTTCTTC.